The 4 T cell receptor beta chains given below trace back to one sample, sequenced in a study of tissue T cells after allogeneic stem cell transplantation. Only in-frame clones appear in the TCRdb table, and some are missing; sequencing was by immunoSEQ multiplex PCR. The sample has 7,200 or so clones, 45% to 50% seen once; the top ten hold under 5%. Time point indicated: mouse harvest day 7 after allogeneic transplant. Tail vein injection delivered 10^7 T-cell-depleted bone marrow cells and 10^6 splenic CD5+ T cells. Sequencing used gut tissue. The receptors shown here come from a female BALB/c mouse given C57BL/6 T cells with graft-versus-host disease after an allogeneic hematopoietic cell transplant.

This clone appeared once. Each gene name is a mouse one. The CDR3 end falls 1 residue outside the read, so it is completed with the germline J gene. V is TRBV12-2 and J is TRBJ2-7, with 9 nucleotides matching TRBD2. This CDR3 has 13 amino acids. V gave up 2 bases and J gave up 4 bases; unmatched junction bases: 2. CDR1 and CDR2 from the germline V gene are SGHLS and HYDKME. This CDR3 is CASSPLGGYEQYF. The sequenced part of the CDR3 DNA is TGTGCCAGCTCTCCACTGGGGGGTTATGAACAGTAC.

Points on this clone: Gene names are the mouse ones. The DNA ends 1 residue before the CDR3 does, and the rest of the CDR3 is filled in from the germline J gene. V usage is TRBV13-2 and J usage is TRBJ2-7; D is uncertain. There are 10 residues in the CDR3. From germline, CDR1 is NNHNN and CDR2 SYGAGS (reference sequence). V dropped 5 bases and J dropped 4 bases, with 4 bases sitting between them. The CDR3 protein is CASGRYEQYF. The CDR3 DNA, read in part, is TGTGCCAGCGGCAGATATGAACAGTAC.

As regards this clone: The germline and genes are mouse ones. The CDR3 loop reads CASSLPPSSYEQYF. The sequenced CDR3 bases are TGTGCCAGCAGTCTGCCCCCGAGCTCCTATGAACAGTAC. The chain has TRBV24 and TRBJ2-7; D is ambiguous. Read coverage stops 1 residue before the CDR3 terminus; the germline J gene supplies the remainder. The CDR3 has 14 residues. Germline-derived CDR1 and CDR2 are KGHTA and FRNEEI. The V end lost 2 bases, the J end lost 0 bases, and 8 bases lay between the germline ends.

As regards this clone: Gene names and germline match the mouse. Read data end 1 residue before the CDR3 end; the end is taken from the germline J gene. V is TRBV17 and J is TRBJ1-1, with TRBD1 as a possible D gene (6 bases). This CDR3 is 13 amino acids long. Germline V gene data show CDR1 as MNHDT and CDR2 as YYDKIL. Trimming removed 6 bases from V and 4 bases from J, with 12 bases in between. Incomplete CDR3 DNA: TGTGCTAGCAGCCACAGGGAGGGCACAGAAGTCTTC. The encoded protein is CASSHREGTEVF. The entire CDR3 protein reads CASSHREGTEVFF.